This TCR beta chain derives from a study of cytomegalovirus exposure and HLA in healthy donors. Study-wide points: The classifier reportedly diagnosed cytomegalovirus status with high specificity and sensitivity. Near-uniform donor sequencing depth was presumed by presence/absence analyses. Later, TCR association rates were found to vary by HLA locus, highest for DRB1 and lowest for HLA-C.

CDR3 size: 16 residues. CDR1 SGHRS and CDR2 YFSETQ come from the germline V gene. The V gene end was trimmed by 4 bases and the J gene end by 6 bases; junction bases not matched to a gene: 9. Researchers ran the PCR with 60 Vbeta and 13 Jbeta primers. Clones were sequenced by immunoSEQ multiplex PCR, and TCRdb holds only the in-frame ones, with some missing. In total, the table holds around 150,000 clones. As for this clone: Antigen: not known. Other DNA sequences in the same sample also yield this CDR3.

The receptor's source is a man aged 30-40 years in good health and CMV-seronegative. Sequences were obtained from PBMCs. The J gene is TRBJ2-1, the V gene TRBV5-1; 11 nucleotides agree with TRBD1. The CDR3 DNA is TGCGCCAGCAGCAGATCGGGACAGGGGGAGGTCAATGAGCAGTTCTTC. Its translation is CASSRSGQGEVNEQFF.